This T cell receptor beta chain was captured in a study of shared clonotypes between healthy human individuals. Across the study: CD4 naive and CD4 memory each took three plates per donor, while CD8 naive took two and CD8 memory one. Study-wide findings and caveats: Naive CD4 clonotype sharing across several donors was roughly 5%.

In the original processing: ImmunoSEQ junction-only sequences lacked quality scores, so their filtering differed. Data came from immunoSEQ multiplex PCR; TCRdb stores just in-frame clones and leaves some out. V and J calls and clone size are as listed in that table; D and trimming were resolved from the DNA. Among a few hundred thousand clones listed, 90% to 97% were seen once. Regarding this clone: What it recognizes is unknown.

The V end was cut by 3 bases, the J end by 0 bases, with 15 bases between. Germline V gene sequence: CDR1 SNHLY, CDR2 FYNNEI. The CDR3 spans 16 residues. Sequencing input: memory CD8+ T cells sorted from blood. Subset given: CD45RO+ cells pooled with CCR7-negative TemRA cells. This TCR derives from a man younger than 40 in good health. V gene TRBV2 combines with J gene TRBJ2-7; no clear D. The CDR3 region is CASSEGIPLSSYEQYF. The CDR3 region has the DNA TGTGCCAGCAGTGAGGGGATTCCCCTGAGCTCCTACGAGCAGTACTTC.